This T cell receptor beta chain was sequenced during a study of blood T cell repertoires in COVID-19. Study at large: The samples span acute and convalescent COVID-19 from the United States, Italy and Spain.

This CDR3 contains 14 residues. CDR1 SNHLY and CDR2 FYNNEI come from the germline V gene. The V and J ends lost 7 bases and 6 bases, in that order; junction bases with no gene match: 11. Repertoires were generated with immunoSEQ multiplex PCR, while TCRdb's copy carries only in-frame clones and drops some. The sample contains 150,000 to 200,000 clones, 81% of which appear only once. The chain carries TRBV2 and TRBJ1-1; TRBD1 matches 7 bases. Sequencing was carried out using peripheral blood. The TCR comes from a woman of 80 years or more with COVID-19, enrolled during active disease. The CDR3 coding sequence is TGTGCCAGCACAAGGGGGCTTGTTAGATCTGAAGCTTTCTTT. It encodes CASTRGLVRSEAFF. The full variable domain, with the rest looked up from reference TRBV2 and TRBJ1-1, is EPEVTQTPSHQVTQMGQEVILRCVPISNHLYFYWYRQILGQKVEFLVSFYNNEISEKSEIFDDQFSVERPDGSNFTLKIRSTKLEDSAMYFCASTRGLVRSEAFFGQGTRLTVV.